The 5 T cell receptor beta chains listed next were all sequenced from one sample in a study of T cells expressing NK-cell markers. For each CDR3 protein, TCRdb gives one entry from its re-call of the 5' RACE reads, without DNA. This sample's table reports 300,000 to 450,000 distinct CDR3 sequences. The sequenced sample consisted of blood T cells: a sorted CD56 or NKG2C T cell subset, CD4+ or CD8+ T cells, or bulk PBMC T cells (not recorded which). The origin of the receptors is a man between 18 and 69 years old in good health.

The chain recombines TRBV6-5 with TRBJ2-3; TCRdb lists TRBD1, though no DNA is available to test this call. The CDR3 length is 15 residues. The V gene's germline CDR1 is MNHEY and CDR2 SVGAGI. CDR3 sequence: CASSMQGSGTDTQYF.

The rearrangement links TRBV5-1 to TRBJ2-5; TCRdb indicates TRBD2, and absent DNA this call remains unverified. Germline V gene data show CDR1 as SGHRS and CDR2 as YFSETQ. This CDR3 is built from 16 residues. The CDR3 is CASSDPSRGGRETQYF. Combining the CDR3 with reference TRBV5-1 and TRBJ2-5 gives the whole variable domain KAGVTQTPRYLIKTRGQQVTLSCSPISGHRSVSWYQQTPGQGLQFLFEYFSETQRNKGNFPGRFSGRQFSNSRSEMNVSTLELGDSALYLCASSDPSRGGRETQYFGPGTRLLVL.

The V gene is TRBV5-1, the J gene TRBJ2-3; TCRdb proposes TRBD2, but this gene call is untestable without DNA. The germline V gene has CDR1 SGHRS and CDR2 YFSETQ. The CDR3 is 16 residues long. The CDR3 loop reads CASSSAGGPGRDTQYF.

The chain uses TRBV18 and TRBJ2-3. Germline lookup yields CDR1 KGHSH and CDR2 LQKENI. This CDR3 region has 16 residues. CDR3 sequence reads: CASSPKVSRVTDTQYF.

The chain couples TRBV5-4 to TRBJ2-3. Germline V lookup: CDR1 SGHNT, CDR2 YYREEE (reference sequence). This CDR3 is built from 14 residues. The CDR3 loop is CASSLAIATDTQYF. The full variable domain, its missing parts supplied by reference TRBV5-4 and TRBJ2-3, is ETGVTQSPTHLIKTRGQQVTLRCSSQSGHNTVSWYQQALGQGPQFIFQYYREEENGRGNFPPRFSGLQFPNYSSELNVNALELDDSALYLCASSLAIATDTQYFGPGTRLTVL.